This entry describes one TCR beta chain. Its antigen remains unidentified. This sample was included in a study of cytomegalovirus exposure and HLA in healthy donors. Study summary: Caucasian-associated ancestry cluster membership applied to under 85% of 398 genotyped donors.

Broader study findings: Some segments of the V type, notably TRBV6-2 and TRBV6-3, were excluded as indistinguishable. Previously analyzed data showed that most TCR beta V segments were productive at a frequency of about 87% or about 30%. In a later analysis, TCR beta V- and J-gene trimming was associated with a missense DCLRE1C variant.

13 Jbeta primers and 60 Vbeta primers were used for the PCR. Profiling relied on immunoSEQ multiplex PCR, and the TCRdb table lists in-frame clones only, not all of them. The sample lists about 100,000 clones, 81% occurring once. The CDR3 extends over 12 amino acids. Germline assignment: CDR1 MDHEN and CDR2 SYDVKM. V was pared by 7 bases and J by 12 bases, with 15 bases between. The chain combines TRBV28 with TRBJ2-2; possibly TRBD2 for D (5 bases). The source material was PBMCs. The clonotype comes from a man aged 30 to 39 in good health and CMV-seronegative. The CDR3 DNA is TGTGCCAGCACCCTTGGACTGGGCAAGCTGTTTTTT. Amino acids: CASTLGLGKLFF. The complete variable domain, with remaining parts taken from reference TRBV28 and TRBJ2-2, reads DVKVTQSSRYLVKRTGEKVFLECVQDMDHENMFWYRQDPGLGLRLIYFSYDVKMKEKGDIPEGYSVSREKKERFSLILESASTNQTSMYLCASTLGLGKLFFGEGSRLTVL.